This T cell receptor (beta chain) was recorded in a study of blood T cell repertoires in COVID-19. Study-wide background: The United States, Italy and Spain provided the acute and convalescent COVID-19 samples. PBMCs, B-cell-depleted T cells, or T cells were the source of the cDNA or gDNA that made up the material.

Libraries were prepared by immunoSEQ multiplex PCR; TCRdb keeps only in-frame clonotypes and omits some of them. The sample lists 150,000 or so clones; over 90% were seen once. V lost 1 base to trimming and J lost 0 bases; unmatched junction nucleotides: 9. CDR3 length equals 19 residues. Germline CDR1 reads SGHTA; CDR2 reads FQGNSA. This receptor was taken from a woman aged 55-69 years with COVID-19, enrolled during active disease. Sequenced: peripheral blood. The chain has TRBV7-2 and TRBJ2-6, with TRBD1 matching 7 bases. The CDR3 DNA sequence: TGTGCCAGCAGCTTAGGGAACAGGGGCTCATTCTCTGGGGCCAACGTCCTGACTTTC. Amino acids: CASSLGNRGSFSGANVLTF.